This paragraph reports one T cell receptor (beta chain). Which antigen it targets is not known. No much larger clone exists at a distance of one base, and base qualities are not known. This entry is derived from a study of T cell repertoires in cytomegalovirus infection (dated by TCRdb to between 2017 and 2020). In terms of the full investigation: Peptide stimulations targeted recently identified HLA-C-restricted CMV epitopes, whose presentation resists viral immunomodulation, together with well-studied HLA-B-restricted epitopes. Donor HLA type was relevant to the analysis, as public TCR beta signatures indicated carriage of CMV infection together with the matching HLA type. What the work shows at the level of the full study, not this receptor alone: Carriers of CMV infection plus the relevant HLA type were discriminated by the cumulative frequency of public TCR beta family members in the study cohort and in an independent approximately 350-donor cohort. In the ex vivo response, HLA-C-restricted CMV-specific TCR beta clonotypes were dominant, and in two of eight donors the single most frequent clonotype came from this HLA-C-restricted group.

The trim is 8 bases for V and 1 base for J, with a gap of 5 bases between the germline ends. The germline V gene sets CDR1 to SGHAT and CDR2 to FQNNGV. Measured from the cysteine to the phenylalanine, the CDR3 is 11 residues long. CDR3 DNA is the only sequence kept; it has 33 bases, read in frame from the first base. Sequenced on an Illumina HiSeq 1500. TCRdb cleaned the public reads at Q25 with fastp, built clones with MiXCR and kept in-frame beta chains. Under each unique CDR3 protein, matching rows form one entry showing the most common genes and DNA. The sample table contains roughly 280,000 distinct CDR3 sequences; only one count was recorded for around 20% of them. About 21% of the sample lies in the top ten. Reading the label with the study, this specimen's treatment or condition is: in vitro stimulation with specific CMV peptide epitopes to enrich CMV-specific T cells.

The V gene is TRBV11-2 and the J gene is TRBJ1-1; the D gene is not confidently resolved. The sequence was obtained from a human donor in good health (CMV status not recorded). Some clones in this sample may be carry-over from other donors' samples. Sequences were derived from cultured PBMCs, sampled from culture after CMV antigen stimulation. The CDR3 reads CASEENTEAFF. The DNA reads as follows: TGTGCCAGCGAGGAGAACACTGAAGCTTTCTTT.